Following are 3 T cell receptor beta chains from one sample sequenced in a study of blood T cell repertoires in COVID-19. Clones were read by immunoSEQ multiplex PCR, and TCRdb kept only the in-frame ones, dropping some. The sample comprises about 150,000 clones, approximately 79% of which are singletons, and roughly 20% rests with the top ten. Specimen: PBMCs or T cells enriched from blood (not recorded which). These TCRs come from a woman in her 70s in a cohort exposed to, infected with or recovered from COVID-19 (not recorded which).

The rearrangement uses TRBV29-1 and TRBJ1-2, with 9 bases that match TRBD1. Germline lookup yields CDR1 SQVTM and CDR2 ANQGSEA. V was pared by 4 bases and J by 7 bases, with 13 bases of the junction left unmatched. CDR3 length: 15 amino acids. CDR3 residues: CSVVGTGQGLSGYTF. DNA of the CDR3: TGCAGCGTTGTTGGTACGGGACAGGGATTAAGTGGCTACACCTTC.

The chain carries TRBV27 and TRBJ1-5, with a weak D call TRBD1 (6 bases). The germline gives CDR1 MNHEY, CDR2 SMNVEV (reference sequence). The CDR3 is made up of 14 amino acids. V was clipped by 4 bases and J by 6 bases, with 13 bases between them. The CDR3 loop reads CASSSQAGAQPQHF. The CDR3 nucleotides read TGTGCCAGCAGTTCTCAGGCAGGGGCTCAGCCCCAGCATTTT.

This clone has more than one count but fewer than ten. This sequence joins TRBV28 and TRBJ2-7; D is unresolved. Germline V gives CDR1 MDHEN, CDR2 SYDVKM. The CDR3 covers 14 residues. Between the trimmed V and J ends, which lost 6 bases and 6 bases, there was a span of 18 bases. CDR3 residues: CASSPSGFESEQYF. CDR3 sequence (DNA): TGTGCCAGCAGCCCATCGGGTTTCGAGAGCGAGCAGTACTTC. Drawing the rest from reference TRBV28 and TRBJ2-7, the complete variable domain is DVKVTQSSRYLVKRTGEKVFLECVQDMDHENMFWYRQDPGLGLRLIYFSYDVKMKEKGDIPEGYSVSREKKERFSLILESASTNQTSMYLCASSPSGFESEQYFGPGTRLTVT.